This TCR beta chain was identified during a study of regulatory T cells in long-lasting Graves disease. This clonotype occurred many times. Specified time point: newly diagnosed GD, antithyroid drugs for less than 3 months. PBMCs were the source of the RNA used for TCR sequencing. Relying on iRepertoire HTBI primers and Arm-PCR of CDR3 regions, the team built TCR beta libraries. TCRdb independently ran MiXCR on the multiplex PCR reads; one entry per CDR3 protein. Altogether over 450,000 distinct CDR3 sequences are present, approximately 12% being singletons, with the ten largest covering around 9.3%. In addition, the sample was reused for a study of T cells in Graves' hyperthyroidism and ophthalmopathy. That work adds: The definition of stable Graves' hyperthyroidism was no ophthalmopathy progression within 18 months. When the TCR CDR3 underwent first-round RT-PCR, the HTBI primer set was used. Most thyroid clonotypes with frequency above 0.001 were detected in blood.

The receptor's source is a woman between 25 and 40 years old with Graves disease. The specimen was peripheral blood mononuclear cells (PBMCs), collected at new diagnosis, from a patient treated with antithyroid drugs.

The CDR3 DNA is TGTGCCAGCAGCTACGGCCCCTTTGATTCACCCCTCCACTTT. It yields the protein CASSYGPFDSPLHF. The V call is TRBV3-1, the J call TRBJ1-6, with unresolved D. Germline V CDR1 and CDR2: LGHDT, YNNKEL (reference sequence). The CDR3 runs to 14 residues. The V end was cut by 5 bases, the J end by 8 bases, with 13 bases between.